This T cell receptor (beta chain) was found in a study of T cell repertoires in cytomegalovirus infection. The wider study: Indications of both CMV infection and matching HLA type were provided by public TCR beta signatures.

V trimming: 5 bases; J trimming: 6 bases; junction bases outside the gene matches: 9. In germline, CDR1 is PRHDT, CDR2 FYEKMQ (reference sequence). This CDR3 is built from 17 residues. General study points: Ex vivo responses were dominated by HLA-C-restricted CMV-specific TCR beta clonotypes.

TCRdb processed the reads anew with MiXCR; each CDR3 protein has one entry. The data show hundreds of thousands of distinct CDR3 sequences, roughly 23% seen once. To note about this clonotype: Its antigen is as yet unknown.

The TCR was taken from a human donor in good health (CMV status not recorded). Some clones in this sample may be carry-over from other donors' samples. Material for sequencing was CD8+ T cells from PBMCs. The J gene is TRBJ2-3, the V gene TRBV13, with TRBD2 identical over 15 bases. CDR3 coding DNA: TGTGCCAGCAGCCCAGGACTAGCGGGGGGGCCATCGGATACGCAGTATTTT. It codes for CASSPGLAGGPSDTQYF.